This passage covers 3 T cell receptor beta chains from one sample sequenced in a study of naive and memory T cell subsets. Two oligonucleotides, mixed equimolar, formed the beta constant-region primer covering TRBC1 and TRBC2. TCRdb ran MiXCR on the UMI-ligation and nested PCR reads and lists one entry per CDR3 protein. Seen here are roughly 21,000 distinct CDR3 sequences, 8% to 13% observed once, and the top ten hold over 15%. The sequencing input was central memory CD8+ T cells from blood. These TCRs come from a human donor in good health.

This clonotype has a handful of counts. The V gene is TRBV6-2 or TRBV6-3, the J gene TRBJ2-3; D perhaps matches TRBD2 (5 bases). Germline V gene data show CDR1 as MNHEY and CDR2 as SVGEGT. The CDR3 is made up of 17 amino acids. Trimming left V 7 bases short and J 3 bases short, with 23 bases between. The CDR3 region is CASTPRNRGLPTDTQYF. CDR3 nucleotides: TGTGCCAGCACCCCCCGAAATCGCGGACTTCCAACAGATACGCAGTATTTT.

Many counts were recorded for this clonotype. The chain couples TRBV29-1 to TRBJ2-5, with 13 bases lining up with TRBD2. Looked up from germline, CDR1 is SQVTM and CDR2 is ANQGSEA. The length of the CDR3 is 16 residues. V shed 0 bases and J 5 bases; nucleotides not matched to a gene: 6. The CDR3 sequence: CSVEDPGLAGSETQYF. The DNA for the CDR3 is TGCAGCGTTGAAGATCCGGGACTAGCGGGATCGGAGACCCAGTACTTC.

In this sample, this clonotype turned up many times. This rearrangement joins TRBV20-1 to TRBJ2-7; TRBD2 aligns across 10 bases. Germline V gene sequence: CDR1 DFQATT, CDR2 SNEGSKA (reference sequence). CDR3 size: 14 residues. The junction had 11 bases not matched to a gene; V was cut back by 5 bases and J by 7 bases. CDR3 in DNA: TGCAGTGCTTCCGGGACTAGCGAGACCTTAGAGCAGTACTTC. This codes for CSASGTSETLEQYF.